A single sample is the source of the 27 T cell receptor beta chains below, sequenced in a study of CD8 T cells in ankylosing spondylitis. TCRdb ran MiXCR on the 5' RACE reads and lists one entry per CDR3 protein. In the table there are about 360,000 distinct CDR3 sequences, 20% of which are singletons. The sequencing sample was made of blood, either unsorted or a sorted T cell fraction (not recorded which). Receptors originate from a male donor with ankylosing spondylitis or in good health (not recorded which).

The J gene is TRBJ1-2, the V gene TRBV12-3 or TRBV12-4; D call uncertain. There are 14 residues in the CDR3. V dropped 6 bases and J dropped 2 bases, with 13 bases sitting between them. The CDR3 region is CASSPAAENYGYTF. The CDR3, as DNA: TGTGCCAGCAGCCCAGCAGCGGAGAACTATGGCTACACCTTC.

This clonotype has just a few counts. The rearrangement uses TRBV12-3 or TRBV12-4 and TRBJ1-6, with TRBD1 as a possible D gene (5 bases). The CDR3 sequence is 14 residues long. Deletions cut 6 bases from V and 8 bases from J, with 14 bases between. The CDR3 DNA reads TGTGCCAGCAGCGAGGGGACTGGTTATTCACCCCTCCACTTT. As protein: CASSEGTGYSPLHF.

Only a few counts were recorded for this clonotype. The chain employs TRBV12-3 or TRBV12-4 and TRBJ2-5, with D tentatively TRBD2 (6 bases). This CDR3 is 16 amino acids long. V was shortened by 5 bases and J by 0 bases, with 16 bases between the two germline ends. In DNA, the CDR3 is TGTGCCAGCAGTCGAGGGACGGGACTCAACCAAGAGACCCAGTACTTC. Amino acid sequence: CASSRGTGLNQETQYF.

The V and J genes are TRBV7-9 and TRBJ2-1, with 9 bases lining up with TRBD2. The V gene's germline CDR1 is SEHNR and CDR2 FQNEAQ (reference sequence). The CDR3 has 16 residues. The J segment lost 0 bases and the V segment lost 7 bases, leaving 7 bases of the junction unmatched. The CDR3 sequence is CASTSSGGSSYNEQFF. The CDR3 nucleotides are TGTGCCAGCACCAGTAGCGGGGGCAGCTCCTACAATGAGCAGTTCTTC.

The rearrangement links TRBV10-2 to TRBJ2-1, with 7 bases lining up with TRBD1. The ends lost 4 bases at V and 7 bases at J; junction bases unmatched: 7. The CDR3 spans 14 residues. Germline loops: CDR1 WSHSY, CDR2 SAAADI. The CDR3 sequence is CASSGRGLRNEQFF. CDR3 DNA: TGCGCCAGCAGTGGAAGGGGGCTAAGGAATGAGCAGTTCTTC.

This clonotype turned up a few times. This sequence joins TRBV27 and TRBJ1-2, with 9 positions matching TRBD1. V lost 5 bases and J lost 5; bases outside the gene matches: 6. This CDR3 region has 14 residues. Per germline, CDR1 MNHEY and CDR2 SMNVEV (reference sequence). The CDR3 region is CASSPRGQGYGYTF. In nucleotides, the CDR3 is TGTGCCAGCAGTCCTCGGGGACAGGGATATGGCTACACCTTC.

This clonotype was counted between two and nine times. V and J are TRBV7-2 and TRBJ1-5; no reliable D call. The germline CDR1 and CDR2 sequences are SGHTA and FQGNSA. V lost 1 base and J 3 bases, leaving 7 bases between the germline ends. The CDR3 covers 14 residues. CDR3: CASSLGLNNQPQHF. The CDR3 nucleotides read TGTGCCAGCAGCTTAGGCCTGAACAATCAGCCCCAGCATTTT.

This clonotype was counted ten times or more. V usage is TRBV29-1 and J usage is TRBJ2-7, with D possibly being TRBD2 (6 bases). Germline lookup yields CDR1 SQVTM and CDR2 ANQGSEA. CDR3 length equals 12 residues. V lost 7 bases to trimming and J lost 3 bases, with 13 bases between them. CDR3 region: CSATTGGYEQYF. For the CDR3, the DNA is TGCAGCGCCACCACCGGGGGCTACGAGCAGTACTTC.

This clonotype was seen ten or more times. V gene TRBV7-2 combines with J gene TRBJ2-7; maybe TRBD1 (5 bases). Trimming pared 2 bases from V and 7 bases from J, leaving 12 bases between. Germline V CDR1 and CDR2: SGHTA, FQGNSA. The CDR3 has 13 residues. The chain's CDR3 is CASSLIRVEEQYF. The CDR3 DNA follows: TGTGCCAGCAGCTTAATCAGGGTGGAAGAGCAGTACTTC.

This clonotype has only a few counts. This chain uses TRBV3-1 with TRBJ2-7, with D possibly being TRBD1 (6 bases). Germline assignment: CDR1 LGHDT and CDR2 YNNKEL (reference sequence). The CDR3 runs 14 residues. V lost 1 base and J 7 bases, leaving 14 bases between the germline ends. The CDR3 DNA follows: TGTGCCAGCAGCCAAGGGGGATGGACAGAAGAGCAGTACTTC. Translated, it gives CASSQGGWTEEQYF.

This clonotype turned up a few times. The chain combines TRBV7-3 with TRBJ2-7; D may be TRBD1 (5 bases). Between the trimmed V and J ends, which lost 2 bases and 2 bases, there was a span of 13 bases. CDR3 size: 15 residues. The germline V gene has CDR1 SGHTA and CDR2 FQGTGA. CDR3 sequence reads: CASSLEAGSAYEQYF. DNA of the CDR3: TGTGCCAGCAGCTTAGAGGCAGGGTCGGCCTACGAGCAGTACTTC.

This clonotype has only a few counts. The chain carries TRBV5-6 and TRBJ2-7; 8 bases align to TRBD1. Germline CDR1 is SGHDT and CDR2 is YYEEEE. V dropped 4 bases and J dropped 7; count of bases not matched to a gene: 13. CDR3 length: 15 amino acids. The CDR3 sequence is CASSAAGTGHGEQYF. Written as DNA, the CDR3 is TGTGCCAGCAGCGCCGCCGGGACAGGCCATGGAGAGCAGTACTTC.

This clonotype turned up a few times. The V gene is TRBV28, the J gene TRBJ2-1; TRBD1 is a possible D gene (6 bases). This CDR3 has 12 amino acids. CDR1 and CDR2 (germline): MDHEN, SYDVKM. V lost 6 bases and J 12 bases, leaving 15 bases between the germline ends. Here the CDR3 reads CASSRMTGGQFF. In DNA form, the CDR3 reads TGTGCCAGCAGCCGGATGACAGGAGGGCAGTTCTTC.

This clonotype was seen a few times. The chain is built from TRBV3-1 and TRBJ2-1, with 9 nucleotides matching TRBD2. This CDR3 spans 16 amino acids. CDR1 is LGHDT, CDR2 YNNKEL, per germline (reference sequence). The trim removed 2 bases at V and 7 bases at J, leaving 9 bases unmatched. CDR3 sequence: CASSQRSAGGLNEQFF. CDR3 coding DNA: TGTGCCAGCAGCCAAAGAAGCGCGGGGGGGCTAAATGAGCAGTTCTTC.

In this sample, this clonotype turned up a few times. V and J are TRBV29-1 and TRBJ2-2; no reliable D call. This CDR3 spans 12 amino acids. Germline loops: CDR1 SQVTM, CDR2 ANQGSEA. V lost 6 bases, J lost 2 bases, and 7 bases lay in between. CDR3 residues: CSVRHNTGELFF. The DNA for the CDR3 is TGCAGCGTGAGACATAACACCGGGGAGCTGTTTTTT.

By proportion, this clonotype is large. The chain recombines TRBV4-2 with TRBJ2-3; either TRBD1 or TRBD2 may supply D (7 bases each). Germline V lookup: CDR1 LGHNA, CDR2 YNFKEQ. This CDR3 has 18 residues. The V end lost 0 bases, the J end lost 2 bases, and 18 bases lay between the germline ends. The CDR3 DNA reads as TGTGCCAGCAGCCAAGAGGACCCAGGGGGACTACCCACAGATACGCAGTATTTT. Its translation is CASSQEDPGGLPTDTQYF.

The chain uses TRBV7-9 and TRBJ2-7; tentative D call: TRBD1 (5 bases). Trimming stripped 2 bases from V and 4 bases from J, with 9 bases between. CDR3 length: 13 residues. Germline CDR1 is SEHNR and CDR2 is FQNEAQ (reference sequence). The CDR3 region has the DNA TGTGCCAGCAGCTTAAAGGGGAATTACGAGCAGTACTTC. Its translation is CASSLKGNYEQYF.

This clonotype has only a few counts. The chain recombines TRBV5-1 with TRBJ2-1; D might be TRBD1 or TRBD2, each matching 6 bases. Germline V gives CDR1 SGHRS, CDR2 YFSETQ. The CDR3 consists of 17 residues. V was cut by 4 bases and J by 4 bases, with 21 bases left in between. CDR3 region: CASSSGRLGGPYNEQFF. The CDR3, as DNA: TGCGCCAGCAGCAGCGGCCGTCTGGGGGGCCCATACAATGAGCAGTTCTTC.

Many counts were recorded for this clonotype. The chain combines TRBV7-9 with TRBJ1-1, with D hard to call. The CDR3 sequence is 12 residues long. CDR1 and CDR2 from the germline V gene are SEHNR and FQNEAQ (reference sequence). The V gene lost 5 bases and the J gene lost 3 bases, with 7 bases spanning the gap. The CDR3 here is CASSPRDTEAFF. The CDR3 region has the DNA TGTGCCAGCAGCCCTAGAGACACTGAAGCTTTCTTT.

This rearrangement joins TRBV4-1 to TRBJ2-2; D is possibly TRBD2 (6 bases). Per the germline V gene, CDR1 is MGHRA and CDR2 is YSYEKL. Trimming left V 0 bases short and J 4 bases short, with 15 bases between. This CDR3 is built from 17 residues. The CDR3 sequence: CASSQDVGGLGTGELFF. CDR3 nucleotide sequence: TGCGCCAGCAGCCAAGATGTCGGAGGGTTGGGCACCGGGGAGCTGTTTTTT.

The chain employs TRBV7-3 and TRBJ2-7, with D perhaps matching TRBD1 (5 bases). This CDR3 has 15 residues. Germline V gene data show CDR1 as SGHTA and CDR2 as FQGTGA. Trimming took 2 bases from V and 0 from J, leaving 11 bases between them. The CDR3 reads CASSLDQGSSYEQYF. CDR3 sequence (DNA): TGTGCCAGCAGCTTAGACCAGGGAAGCTCCTACGAGCAGTACTTC.

This clonotype has a handful of counts. In DNA form, the CDR3 reads TGTGCCAGCAGTCCAGGGACATTCCCCGCCAAAAACATTCAGTACTTC. This encodes CASSPGTFPAKNIQYF. This sequence joins TRBV12-3 or TRBV12-4 and TRBJ2-4, with D possibly being TRBD1 (6 bases). This CDR3 is 16 amino acids long. Trimming stripped 5 bases from V and 1 base from J, with 15 bases between.

The chain has TRBV12-3 or TRBV12-4 and TRBJ2-1; possible D gene TRBD2, 5 bases. CDR3 length equals 15 residues. V was clipped by 5 bases and J by 6 bases, with 17 bases between them. The CDR3 DNA reads TGTGCCAGCAGTCCCCGGACTGTCTCGGGCAATGAGCAGTTCTTC. Protein product: CASSPRTVSGNEQFF.

The chain couples TRBV7-9 to TRBJ2-1, with 7 nucleotides matching TRBD1. J lost 3 bases, V lost 2 bases, and 10 bases had no gene match. This CDR3 is 17 amino acids long. Germline CDR1 reads SEHNR; CDR2 reads FQNEAQ (reference sequence). The CDR3 DNA reads as TGTGCCAGCAGCTTATTCGCAGGGGGAGTGTACTACAATGAGCAGTTCTTC. Protein: CASSLFAGGVYYNEQFF.

The genes are TRBV25-1 and TRBJ1-2, with 8 bases that match TRBD1. The CDR3 is 13 amino acids. V dropped 4 bases and J dropped 8; count of bases not matched to a gene: 6. Germline CDR1 is MGHDK and CDR2 is SYGVNS. Here the CDR3 DNA reads TGTGCCAGCAGTGGAGACAGGGGTCTCGGCTACACCTTC. Translated: CASSGDRGLGYTF.

The chain combines TRBV3-1 with TRBJ2-3; possible D gene TRBD2, 5 bases. The ends were cut back, 1 base at V and 0 bases at J, with 11 bases in the middle. The CDR3 is made up of 16 amino acids. Germline CDR1 reads LGHDT; CDR2 reads YNNKEL (reference sequence). CDR3 bases: TGTGCCAGCAGCCAAGTGTCCGGGGAAAGCACAGATACGCAGTATTTT. Its translation is CASSQVSGESTDTQYF.

This clonotype has more than one count but fewer than ten. V gene TRBV12-3 or TRBV12-4 combines with J gene TRBJ2-1; 12 positions match TRBD1. The CDR3 is 16 residues long. The V segment lost 4 bases and the J segment 7 bases; nucleotides outside the gene matches: 8. As DNA, the CDR3 is TGTGCCAGCAGTTCCCCGGGACAGGGGGCGCGAAATGAGCAGTTCTTC. Translated, it gives CASSSPGQGARNEQFF.